The rows below give T cell receptor beta chains drawn from one sample of a study of blood T cell repertoires in COVID-19. Assay: immunoSEQ multiplex PCR; the TCRdb copy retains only in-frame clones and omits some. The top ten clones hold approximately 4.8% of a sample with over 200,000 clones, 80% to 90% of them seen once. The sequenced sample consisted of PBMCs or T cells enriched from blood (not recorded which). These receptors all come from a woman aged 25-40 years who had been exposed to COVID-19. CDR3s include the opening cysteine and the closing phenylalanine or tryptophan. Clone sizes are given selectively: once, few, many, or a class where the clone is expanded.

once	TRBJ2-3	TRBV5-1	CASAQGVEGTDTQYF
once	TRBJ2-1	TRBV6-5	CASDTDRGIGREQFF
NA	TRBJ1-2	TRBV5-6	CASRGDSSNYGYTF
NA	TRBJ2-7	TRBV21-1	CASSKAPTRLYF
NA	TRBJ2-5	TRBV7-3	CASSLQTSGGKETQYF
NA	TRBJ1-2	TRBV15	CATSRDQGWGGYTF
NA	TRBJ2-7	TRBV4-1	CASSHPTSGGAYEQYF
NA	TRBJ2-2	TRBV5-1	CASSLPGLVAGELFF
NA	TRBJ1-1	TRBV7-9	CASSLILAGRNTEAFF
NA	TRBJ2-7	TRBV6-5	CASSPEQAHEQYF
NA	TRBJ2-3	TRBV12-5	CASGLAWTGGTDTQYF
NA	TRBJ1-6	TRBV6-6	CASSPPTGGNSPLHF
NA	TRBJ1-2	TRBV24-1	CATSLTGYGYTF
NA	TRBJ2-7	TRBV7-8	CASSPGTGYYEQYF
NA	TRBJ1-1	TRBV3-1/TRBV3-2	CASSQQVGVFGAFF
NA	TRBJ1-4	TRBV5-1	CASSFGPSGGANEKLFF
few	TRBJ1-1	TRBV2	CASSVQQGGTEAFF